This TCR beta chain originates from a study of identical twins. Via MiXCR, TCRdb re-called the 5' RACE reads, giving one row per CDR3 protein. The sample has hundreds of thousands of distinct CDR3 sequences, about 20% seen once. Losses at the gene ends were 6 bases for V and 9 bases for J; bases not matched to a gene: 3. CDR3 length: 14 amino acids. The germline V gene has CDR1 ENHRY and CDR2 SYGVKD. Whole-study findings and limits: For monozygotic twins, models underestimated out-of-frame TCR alpha sharing.

In this sample, this clonotype turned up a few times. The antigen is undetermined. This sample also appeared in a second study, on T cells expressing NK-cell markers.

This rearrangement joins TRBV10-3 to TRBJ2-1; 15 bases agree with TRBD2. This clonotype originated in a woman between 18 and 29 years old in good health. Sequencing input: PBMCs. The CDR3 loop reads CAIRGLAGGREQFF. As DNA, the CDR3 is TGTGCCATCAGGGGACTAGCGGGGGGCCGTGAGCAGTTCTTC.